This T cell receptor beta chain was observed in a study of T cell responses to AZD1222 COVID-19 vaccine. Study context: Pooling of second doses given at about 4 or about 12 weeks was done. The study's findings and limits: Every sample of the repertoires postdated the peak T cell response. Spike was spanned by vaccine-associated CD4 TCRs, with dominance at 160-218 and 743-854. Two AZD1222 administrations were followed by greater Spike-specific TCR breadth and depth.

Libraries were prepared by immunoSEQ multiplex PCR; TCRdb keeps only in-frame clonotypes and omits some of them. In the table there are over 150,000 clones, 75% to 90% of which are singletons. A note on this clone: The antigen remains undetermined.

The material sequenced was peripheral blood, taken on day 0 of AZD1222 vaccination. This receptor was taken from an adult in good health.

The CDR3 is CASSYGQGSSYEQYV. The DNA of the CDR3 is TGTGCCAGCAGTTACGGACAGGGGAGCTCCTACGAGCAGTACGTC. This chain connects TRBV6-5 to TRBJ2-7; 9 bases map to TRBD1. Germline V lookup: CDR1 MNHEY, CDR2 SVGAGI. The J segment lost 0 bases and the V segment lost 2 bases, leaving 2 bases of the junction unmatched. CDR3 length equals 15 residues.